This T cell receptor beta chain was documented in a study of OX40 agonist ivuxolimab in advanced cancers. The overall study: All patients had ivuxolimab intravenously every 2 weeks at 0.01 to 10 mg/kg.

V shed 2 bases, J shed 7 bases, and the junction held 9 bases outside the gene matches. CDR3 length equals 15 residues. In germline, CDR1 is LNHDA, CDR2 SQIVND (reference sequence). Produced via immunoSEQ multiplex PCR; TCRdb's table is partial and in-frame only. The sample includes about 45,000 clones, 89% of them seen just once. The material was CD4+ or CD8+ T cells sorted from blood, obtained in a trial of the OX40 agonist ivuxolimab. V and J are TRBV19 and TRBJ2-7, with TRBD2 identical over 9 bases. This sequence originates from an adult with an advanced solid tumor such as melanoma, head and neck, liver or kidney cancer. The CDR3 spells CASSITMTSGAEQYF. In DNA, the CDR3 is TGTGCCAGTAGTATAACGATGACTAGCGGAGCAGAGCAGTACTTC.